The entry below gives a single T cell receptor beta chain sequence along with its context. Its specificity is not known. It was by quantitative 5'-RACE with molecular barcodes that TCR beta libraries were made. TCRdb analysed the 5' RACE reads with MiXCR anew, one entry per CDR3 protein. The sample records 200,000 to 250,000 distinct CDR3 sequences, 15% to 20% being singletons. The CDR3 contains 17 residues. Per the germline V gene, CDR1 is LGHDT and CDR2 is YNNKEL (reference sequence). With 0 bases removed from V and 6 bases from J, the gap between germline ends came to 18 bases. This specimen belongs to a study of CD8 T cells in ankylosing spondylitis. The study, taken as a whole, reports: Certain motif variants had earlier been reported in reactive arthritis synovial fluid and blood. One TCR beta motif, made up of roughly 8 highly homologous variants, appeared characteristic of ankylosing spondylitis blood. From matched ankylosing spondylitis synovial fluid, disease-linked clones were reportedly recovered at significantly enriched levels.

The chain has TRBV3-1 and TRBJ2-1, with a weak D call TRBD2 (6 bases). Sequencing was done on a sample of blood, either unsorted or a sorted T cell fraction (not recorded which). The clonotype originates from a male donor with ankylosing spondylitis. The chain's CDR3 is CASSQDRRASVVNEQFF. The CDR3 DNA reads TGTGCCAGCAGCCAAGATCGCCGGGCTAGCGTCGTCAATGAGCAGTTCTTC.